These 10 T cell receptor beta chains originate from one sample sequenced in a study of shared clonotypes between healthy human individuals. Sequenced by immunoSEQ multiplex PCR; TCRdb stores in-frame clones only, minus some. The data show roughly 2.6 million clones, around nine tenths seen once. The sequencing sample was made of naive CD4+ T cells sorted from blood. The subset here: CD45RA+ positively selected. All receptors come from a man between 18 and 29 years old in good health.

The rearrangement uses TRBV11-2 and TRBJ1-3; possibly TRBD1 for D (6 bases). V dropped 5 bases and J dropped 0 bases, with 8 bases sitting between them. Germline V CDR1 and CDR2: SGHAT, FQNNGV. The CDR3 is 14 amino acids. Here the CDR3 reads CASSQGGSGNTIYF. The CDR3 DNA reads as TGTGCCAGCAGCCAAGGGGGCTCTGGAAACACCATATATTTT.

This chain links TRBV25-1 with TRBJ1-6, with unresolved D. The CDR3 contains 15 residues. The V gene lost 0 bases and the J gene lost 3 bases, with 6 bases spanning the gap. In germline, CDR1 is MGHDK, CDR2 SYGVNS. CDR3: CASSEYGNYNSPLHF. CDR3 nucleotides: TGTGCCAGCAGTGAATATGGAAACTATAATTCACCCCTCCACTTT.

J is TRBJ2-2 and V is TRBV7-2; 9 positions agree with TRBD1. Germline CDR1 SGHTA, CDR2 FQGNSA. V lost 6 bases and J lost 4; bases outside the gene matches: 6. This CDR3 has 15 residues. CDR3 residues: CASRAGTGSTGELFF. In nucleotides, the CDR3 is TGTGCCAGCAGGGCCGGGACAGGGAGCACCGGGGAGCTGTTTTTT.

V gene TRBV4-3 combines with J gene TRBJ2-3; perhaps TRBD1 as D (6 bases). CDR3 size: 17 residues. The V end lost 0 bases, the J end lost 0 bases, and 13 bases lay between the germline ends. The germline gives CDR1 LGHNA, CDR2 YSLEER. The CDR3 nucleotides read TGCGCCAGCAGCCAAGAAAGGGGGAGCTGGAGCACAGATACGCAGTATTTT. It codes for CASSQERGSWSTDTQYF.

The chain has TRBV7-6 and TRBJ2-6; D not resolved. The ends were cut back, 5 bases at V and 4 bases at J, with 15 bases in the middle. Germline V gene data show CDR1 as SGHVS and CDR2 as FNYEAQ. The CDR3 loop spans 16 amino acids. DNA for the CDR3: TGTGCCAGCAGCGCGTCAACAGTCACCGGGGCCAACGTCCTGACTTTC. Its protein product is CASSASTVTGANVLTF.

This clone was counted a single time. The chain has TRBV7-2 and TRBJ1-2; no reliable D call. Looked up from germline, CDR1 is SGHTA and CDR2 is FQGNSA. The CDR3 is made up of 12 amino acids. Trimming pared 1 base from V and 6 bases from J, leaving 6 bases between. For the CDR3, the DNA is TGTGCCAGCAGCTTAGGGTGGGATGGCTACACCTTC. This encodes CASSLGWDGYTF.

The chain links TRBV6-5 to TRBJ2-2, with D possibly TRBD1 on 5 matching bases. The germline V gene has CDR1 MNHEY and CDR2 SVGAGI. The CDR3 extends over 15 amino acids. Trimming took 7 bases from V and 1 from J, leaving 13 bases between them. CDR3 region: CASTPLGENTGELFF. CDR3 nucleotides: TGTGCCAGCACCCCCTTAGGGGAGAACACCGGGGAGCTGTTTTTT.

V and J are TRBV6-1 and TRBJ2-1; TRBD2 aligns across 12 bases. CDR3 length equals 15 residues. Looked up from germline, CDR1 is MNHNS and CDR2 is SASEGT. Unmatched junction bases numbered 9, after V lost 1 base and J lost 14 bases. CDR3 sequence (DNA): TGTGCCAGCAGTGAAGGGTGGCTAGCGGGGGGGGAGAAGTTCTTC. The encoded protein is CASSEGWLAGGEKFF.

The chain uses TRBV14 and TRBJ2-1; 8 nucleotides match TRBD2. Germline assignment: CDR1 SGHDN and CDR2 FVKESK. This CDR3 has 16 amino acids. J gave up 3 bases and V 4 bases, and 8 bases lay outside the gene matches. CDR3 sequence (DNA): TGTGCCAGCAGCCTGATAGCGGGATTTTTCTACAATGAGCAGTTCTTC. It specifies CASSLIAGFFYNEQFF.

This sequence joins TRBV6-5 and TRBJ2-1; D gene unclear. The length of the CDR3 is 15 residues. Germline V CDR1 and CDR2: MNHEY, SVGAGI. Trimming cost V 6 bases and J 0 bases, with 12 bases left between them. The CDR3 reads CASRPWVSSYNEQFF. The CDR3 bases are TGTGCCAGCAGGCCTTGGGTAAGCTCCTACAATGAGCAGTTCTTC.